Listed below are T cell receptor beta chains from one sample, sequenced in a study of blood T cell repertoires in COVID-19. Clones were sequenced by immunoSEQ multiplex PCR, and TCRdb holds only the in-frame ones, with some missing. This sample has more than 200,000 clones, with about 85% found just once. Sequencing was performed on peripheral blood. Receptors were obtained from a woman aged 80 or over with COVID-19, enrolled during active disease. CDR3s include the opening cysteine and the closing phenylalanine or tryptophan. Each record gives: clone size, D gene, V gene, J gene, CDR3 protein, CDR3 DNA. D genes are given only for firm matches. Clone size, where shown, is once, few, many, or a class for clones that have expanded.

abundance: NA; d_gene: TRBD1; v_gene: TRBV4-1; j_gene: TRBJ1-5; CDR3aa: CASSQVIGTGYNQPQHF; CDR3nt: TGCGCCAGCAGCCAAGTAATAGGGACAGGGTACAATCAGCCCCAGCATTTT
abundance: NA; d_gene: NA; v_gene: TRBV5-4; j_gene: TRBJ1-4; CDR3aa: CASSRAPPTNEKLFF; CDR3nt: TGTGCCAGCAGCCGCGCCCCACCAACTAATGAAAAACTGTTTTTT
abundance: NA; d_gene: TRBD1; v_gene: TRBV3-1/TRBV3-2; j_gene: TRBJ1-4; CDR3aa: CASSRYGQGVEKLFF; CDR3nt: TGTGCCAGCAGCCGGTATGGACAGGGAGTTGAAAAACTGTTTTTT
abundance: few; d_gene: TRBD1; v_gene: TRBV27; j_gene: TRBJ1-2; CDR3aa: CASSLSPGGYGYTF; CDR3nt: TGTGCCAGCAGTTTATCGCCAGGGGGCTATGGCTACACCTTC
abundance: NA; d_gene: NA; v_gene: TRBV28; j_gene: TRBJ1-4; CDR3aa: CASSRTRELFF; CDR3nt: TGTGCCAGCAGCCGCACCAGGGAACTGTTTTTT
abundance: NA; d_gene: NA; v_gene: TRBV4-1; j_gene: TRBJ1-5; CDR3aa: CASSQDNTGFSNQPQHF; CDR3nt: TGCGCCAGCAGCCAAGACAACACAGGCTTTAGCAATCAGCCCCAGCATTTT
abundance: NA; d_gene: TRBD1; v_gene: TRBV5-4; j_gene: TRBJ1-2; CDR3aa: CASSDRGTGLGYGYTF; CDR3nt: TGTGCCAGCAGCGATAGGGGGACAGGGTTGGGCTATGGCTACACCTTC
abundance: NA; d_gene: TRBD1; v_gene: TRBV13; j_gene: TRBJ1-4; CDR3aa: CASSPPGDRGKGKLFF; CDR3nt: TGTGCCAGCAGCCCCCCGGGAGACAGGGGAAAGGGAAAACTGTTTTTT
abundance: NA; d_gene: NA; v_gene: TRBV4-1; j_gene: TRBJ1-2; CDR3aa: CASSRTGQGDYGYTF; CDR3nt: TGCGCCAGCAGCCGGACGGGCCAAGGGGACTATGGCTACACCTTC
abundance: NA; d_gene: TRBD1; v_gene: TRBV2; j_gene: TRBJ2-7; CDR3aa: CASNAGGPSYEQYF; CDR3nt: TGTGCCAGCAACGCAGGGGGCCCGTCCTACGAGCAGTACTTC
abundance: NA; d_gene: TRBD1; v_gene: TRBV29-1; j_gene: TRBJ2-3; CDR3aa: CSVGRQGSSRTDTQYF; CDR3nt: TGCAGCGTGGGACGACAGGGCAGCTCACGAACAGATACGCAGTATTTT